This T cell receptor (beta chain) emerged from a study of regulatory T cells in long-lasting Graves disease. This clonotype is a singleton in its sample. One base away lies a much larger clone, so this may be a sequencing read error. V shed 10 bases, J shed 11 bases, and the junction held 9 bases outside the gene matches. Germline assignment: CDR1 SGHVS and CDR2 FQNEAQ. The CDR3 totals 13 residues. Construction of the TCR beta libraries employed iRepertoire HTBI primers in conjunction with Arm-PCR of CDR3 regions. Using its own MiXCR run on the multiplex PCR reads, TCRdb lists one record per CDR3 protein. The data show roughly 420,000 distinct CDR3 sequences, around 15% seen once. Time point: newly diagnosed GD, antithyroid drugs for less than 3 months. Following extraction of RNA from PBMCs, that RNA was used to make the TCR library. The sample was also reused in another study, on T cells in Graves' hyperthyroidism and ophthalmopathy. That work contributes: Used for diagnoses were clinical symptoms, serum thyroxine and TRAb, thyroid ultrasound and orbital computed tomography.

The J gene is TRBJ2-5, the V gene TRBV7-8; TRBD2 matches 14 bases. The sequence came from a woman in her twenties or thirties with Graves disease. Sequencing used peripheral blood mononuclear cells (PBMCs), obtained at new diagnosis, from a patient treated with antithyroid drugs. CDR3 in amino acids: CATRTSGRNEQYF. CDR3 in DNA: TGTGCCACCAGGACTAGCGGGAGGAATGAGCAGTACTTC.